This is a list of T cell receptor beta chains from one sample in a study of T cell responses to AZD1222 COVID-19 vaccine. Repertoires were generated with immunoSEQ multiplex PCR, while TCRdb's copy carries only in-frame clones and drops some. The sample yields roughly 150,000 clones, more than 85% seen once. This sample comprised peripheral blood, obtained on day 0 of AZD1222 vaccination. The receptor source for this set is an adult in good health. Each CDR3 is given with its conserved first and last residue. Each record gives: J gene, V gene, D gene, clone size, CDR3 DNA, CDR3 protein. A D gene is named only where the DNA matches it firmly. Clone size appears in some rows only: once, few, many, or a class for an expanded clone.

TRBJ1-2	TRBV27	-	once	TGTGCCAGCAGTGGGGACATACCCCCTTATGGCTACACCTTC	CASSGDIPPYGYTF
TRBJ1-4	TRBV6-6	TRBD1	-	TGTGCCAGCAGTTATGCGGCAGGGGGCTCAGAAAAACTGTTTTTT	CASSYAAGGSEKLFF
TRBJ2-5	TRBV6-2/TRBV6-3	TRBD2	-	TGTGCCAGCAGTTACGGGGCTAGCGGGAGTCAAGAGACCCAGTACTTC	CASSYGASGSQETQYF
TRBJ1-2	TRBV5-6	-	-	TGTGCCAGCAATGAAAAGGGGAGTAACTATGGCTACACCTTC	CASNEKGSNYGYTF
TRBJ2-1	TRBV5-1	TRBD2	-	TGCGCCAGCATGAAGGAAGCGGGGAGCTCCTACAATGAGCAGTTCTTC	CASMKEAGSSYNEQFF
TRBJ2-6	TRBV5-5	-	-	TGTGCCAGCAGCTGGGGTCTAGAATCCTCGGGGGCCAACGTCCTGACTTTC	CASSWGLESSGANVLTF
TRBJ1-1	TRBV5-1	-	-	TGCGCCAGCAGCTTGGCTCCAGGGCTGAACACTGAAGCTTTCTTT	CASSLAPGLNTEAFF
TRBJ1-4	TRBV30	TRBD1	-	TGTGCCTGGAGTGTAGGGACAGGGGTCCATGAAAAACTGTTTTTT	CAWSVGTGVHEKLFF
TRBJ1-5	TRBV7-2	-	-	TGTGCCAGCAGCTTAGCCTTCGGGGGTTCTCAGCCCCAGCATTTT	CASSLAFGGSQPQHF
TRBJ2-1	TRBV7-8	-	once	TGTGCCAGCAGCCCAACCCGGTTGGGTTTGAATGAGCAGTTCTTC	CASSPTRLGLNEQFF
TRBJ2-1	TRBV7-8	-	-	TGTGCCAGCAGCCATAGGTGGGGTGAGCAGTTCTTC	CASSHRWGEQFF
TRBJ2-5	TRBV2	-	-	TGTGCCAGCATCAAGAGGGACCAAGAGACCCAGTACTTC	CASIKRDQETQYF
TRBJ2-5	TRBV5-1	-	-	TGCGCCAGCAGCTCCGCCTCAGGGATAGAGACCCAGTACTTC	CASSSASGIETQYF
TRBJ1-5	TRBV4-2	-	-	TGTGCCAGCAGCGAGAGGGGAACTCAGCCCCAGCATTTT	CASSERGTQPQHF
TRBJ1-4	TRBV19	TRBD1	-	TGTGCCAGTAGCCAAGACAGGGGGCCTTTATATGAAAAACTGTTTTTT	CASSQDRGPLYEKLFF
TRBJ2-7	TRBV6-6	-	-	TGTGCCAGCAGGCAGATTGGTCAGAGTGATTACGAGCAGTACTTC	CASRQIGQSDYEQYF
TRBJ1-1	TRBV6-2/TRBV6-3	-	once	TGTGCCAGCAGTTTTCGGATATTAGAGGCTGAAGCTTTCTTT	CASSFRILEAEAFF
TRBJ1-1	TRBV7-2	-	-	TGTGCCAGCAGCACGGAGGGCAGGGGAGTTACTGAAGCTTTCTTT	CASSTEGRGVTEAFF
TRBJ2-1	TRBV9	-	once	TGTGCCAGCAGCGTAGGAGGCAGCGGCAATGAGCAGTTCTTC	CASSVGGSGNEQFF
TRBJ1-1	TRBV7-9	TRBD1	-	TGTGCCAGCAGCTTAGGTCCGGGACAGTTAGCTGAAGCTTTCTTT	CASSLGPGQLAEAFF
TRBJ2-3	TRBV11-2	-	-	TGTGCCAGCAGGTCCTGGGGAGGCGGGGTGAACACAGATACGCAGTATTTT	CASRSWGGGVNTDTQYF
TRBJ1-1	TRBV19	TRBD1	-	TGTGCCAGTAGTGTCCAACAGGGGATCCCGGGGTTT	CASSVQQGIPGF
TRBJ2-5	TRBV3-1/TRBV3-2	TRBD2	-	TGTGCCAGCAGCCAAGTAGGCGGGAGTTTACAAGAGACCCAGTACTTC	CASSQVGGSLQETQYF
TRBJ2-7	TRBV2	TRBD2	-	TGTGCCAGCAGTGAACTAGCGGGGGGCTCCTACGAGCAGTACTTC	CASSELAGGSYEQYF
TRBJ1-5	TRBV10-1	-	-	TGCGCCAGCCGGGGGGTACGCAATCAGCCCCAGCATTTT	CASRGVRNQPQHF
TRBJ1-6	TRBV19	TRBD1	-	TGTGCCAGTAGTTCGACAGGGGGGTCCCCCCTCCACTTT	CASSSTGGSPLHF
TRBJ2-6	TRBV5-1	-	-	TGCGCCAGCAGCCTGTCTGGGGCCAACGTCCTGACTTTC	CASSLSGANVLTF
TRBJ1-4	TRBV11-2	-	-	TGTGCCAGCAGCTTGCGGACCCTCGCGGGACCGAATGAAAAACTGTTTTTT	CASSLRTLAGPNEKLFF
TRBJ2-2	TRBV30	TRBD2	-	TGTGCCTGGAGGACTAGCGCGTCCGGGGAGCTGTTTTTT	CAWRTSASGELFF
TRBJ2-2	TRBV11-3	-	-	TGTGCCAGCAGCCAGGGAGGCGGGGAGCTGTTTTTT	CASSQGGGELFF
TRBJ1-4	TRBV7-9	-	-	TGTGCCAGCAGCTTAGACCCACAGGTGACTAATGAAAAACTGTTTTTT	CASSLDPQVTNEKLFF
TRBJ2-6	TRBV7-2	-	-	TGTGCCAGCAGCATTAGGACACAGACTGGGGCCAACGTCCTGACTTTC	CASSIRTQTGANVLTF
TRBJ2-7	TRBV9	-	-	TGTGCCAGCAGCCGGGACGGCAAATACGAGCAGTACTTC	CASSRDGKYEQYF
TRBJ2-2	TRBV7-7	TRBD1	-	TGTGCCAGCAGCCCACAGGGGGCTGGGACCGGGGAGCTGTTTTTT	CASSPQGAGTGELFF
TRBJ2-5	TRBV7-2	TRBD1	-	TGTGCCAGCAGCCTAGGGGACAGGGGCTTCCAAGAGACCCAGTACTTC	CASSLGDRGFQETQYF
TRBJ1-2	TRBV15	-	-	TGTGCCACCAGCAGGGAGGGATCCTGGGGCTATGGCTACACCTTC	CATSREGSWGYGYTF
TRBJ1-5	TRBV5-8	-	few	TGTGCCAGCAGACTAACGAGGGGGGCGCGTCAGCCCCAGCATTTT	CASRLTRGARQPQHF
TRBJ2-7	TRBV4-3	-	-	TGCGCCAGCAGCCAAGATAAATTGGGCGGGTTCCACTACGAGCAGTACTTC	CASSQDKLGGFHYEQYF
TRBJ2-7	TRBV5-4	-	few	TGTGCCAGCAGCTTGGGGGGGCCCTACGAGCAGTACTTC	CASSLGGPYEQYF
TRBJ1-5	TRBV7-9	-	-	TGTGCCAGCAGCTTCGACGACAGGCCCTTAGCGCCCCAGCATTTT	CASSFDDRPLAPQHF
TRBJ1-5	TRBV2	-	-	TGTGCCAGCAGTGAAGTCCGTGGAGGGCAGCCCCAGCATTTT	CASSEVRGGQPQHF